This record looks at one T cell receptor beta chain sequence and its context. Study members were between roughly 18 and 90 years old and lived in 20 to 25 US regions. Categorization into cohorts depended on clinical history that participants reported. Germline CDR1 SGHAT, CDR2 FQNNGV. V dropped 5 bases and J dropped 3 bases, with 17 bases sitting between them. This CDR3 contains 16 residues. In the study's own analysis: The authors estimated nucleated cell counts from reference gene primer amplification. The assay was immunoSEQ multiplex PCR, and TCRdb's table has in-frame clones only and misses some. The V and J calls and clone size come from that table; D and trimming were worked out from the DNA. The table lists 350,000 to 400,000 clones, 91% of them singletons, with about 0.78% in the top ten. This sample is part of a study of blood T cell repertoires in COVID-19.

This sequence originates from a woman between 35 and 50 years old who had been exposed to COVID-19. Material for sequencing was PBMCs or T cells enriched from blood (not recorded which). The chain carries TRBV11-2 and TRBJ1-5; D not resolved. In DNA form, the CDR3 reads TGTGCCAGCAGCCCACTTCCCGGGATCGTCAATCAGCCCCAGCATTTT. As protein: CASSPLPGIVNQPQHF.